This passage covers 16 T cell receptor beta chains from one sample sequenced in a study of cytomegalovirus exposure and HLA in healthy donors. The primer mix had 60 Vbeta and 13 Jbeta primers. Generated by immunoSEQ multiplex PCR, the TCRdb table keeps only in-frame clones and is missing some. The sample lists about 130,000 clones, roughly four fifths occurring once. Sequenced material: PBMCs. These receptors all come from a woman aged 40 to 50 in good health and CMV-seropositive.

By share of the sample, this clone is medium-sized. Here the CDR3 DNA reads TGTGCCAGCAGTTACAAACCGACAGGCGTAGATACGCAGTATTTT. Residues: CASSYKPTGVDTQYF. The chain is built from TRBV6-5 and TRBJ2-3; tentative D call: TRBD1 (6 bases). The CDR3 has 15 amino acids. CDR1 and CDR2 (germline): MNHEY, SVGAGI. The V end lost 2 bases, the J end lost 5 bases, and 14 bases lay between the germline ends.

This chain connects TRBV5-4 to TRBJ2-6, with TRBD2 as a possible D gene (5 bases). From germline, CDR1 is SGHNT and CDR2 YYREEE (reference sequence). CDR3 size: 14 residues. Trimming took off 7 bases at V and 2 bases at J, with 10 bases between the two ends. Here the CDR3 DNA reads TGTGCCAGCGAAGCGGTTACTGGGGCCAACGTCCTGACTTTC. Amino acids: CASEAVTGANVLTF. Full variable domain (missing parts from reference TRBV5-4 and TRBJ2-6): ETGVTQSPTHLIKTRGQQVTLRCSSQSGHNTVSWYQQALGQGPQFIFQYYREEENGRGNFPPRFSGLQFPNYSSELNVNALELDDSALYLCASEAVTGANVLTFGAGSRLTVL.

The chain uses TRBV7-9 and TRBJ2-5; a weak D match, TRBD1 (6 bases). This CDR3 has 17 residues. Germline V lookup: CDR1 SEHNR, CDR2 FQNEAQ (reference sequence). Trimming removed 1 base from V and 4 bases from J, with 19 bases in between. The CDR3 DNA sequence: TGTGCCAGCAGCTTAGGGGGCAGGGGCAGGGTCGGAGAGACCCAGTACTTC. Its translation: CASSLGGRGRVGETQYF.

This clone appeared a few times. This chain links TRBV5-1 with TRBJ2-2, with D possibly matching TRBD2 (5 bases). Trimming removed 4 bases from V and 2 bases from J, with 9 bases in between. The CDR3 is made up of 14 amino acids. Looked up from germline, CDR1 is SGHRS and CDR2 is YFSETQ. The CDR3 nucleotides are TGCGCCAGCAGCCCGCTAGCCAACACCGGGGAGCTGTTTTTT. It encodes CASSPLANTGELFF.

The V call is TRBV7-8, the J call TRBJ1-4; 8 bases are a match to TRBD1. V gave up 1 base and J gave up 4 bases; unmatched junction bases: 2. This CDR3 spans 15 amino acids. Germline assignment: CDR1 SGHVS and CDR2 FQNEAQ. CDR3 loop: CASSLGQGRNEKLFF. CDR3 DNA sequence: TGTGCCAGCAGCTTAGGACAGGGGCGTAATGAAAAACTGTTTTTT.

The chain joins TRBV25-1 to TRBJ2-3; D remains ambiguous. Germline V gene data show CDR1 as MGHDK and CDR2 as SYGVNS. This CDR3 contains 13 residues. V lost 3 bases and J lost 3, with 7 bases in between. For the CDR3, the DNA is TGTGCCAGCAGTGACGCGCAAACAGATACGCAGTATTTT. Translated, it gives CASSDAQTDTQYF.

V is TRBV28 and J is TRBJ1-4; possibly TRBD1 for D (6 bases). The CDR3 runs 16 residues. The V end was cut by 4 bases, the J end by 7 bases, with 19 bases between. Per the germline V gene, CDR1 is MDHEN and CDR2 is SYDVKM. DNA of the CDR3: TGTGCCAGCAGTTCCCCAGTTCAGGGGTGGAGTGAAAAACTGTTTTTT. Encoded protein: CASSSPVQGWSEKLFF.

The chain couples TRBV9 to TRBJ1-1; tentative D call: TRBD1 (6 bases). Looked up from germline, CDR1 is SGDLS and CDR2 is YYNGEE. V lost 1 base and J lost 3, with 16 bases in between. The CDR3 extends over 16 amino acids. The CDR3 sequence is CASSVYPPGADTEAFF. The CDR3 nucleotides read TGTGCCAGCAGCGTATATCCCCCAGGGGCGGACACTGAAGCTTTCTTT. The variable domain in full, with the rest retrieved from reference TRBV9 and TRBJ1-1, is DSGVTQTPKHLITATGQRVTLRCSPRSGDLSVYWYQQSLDQGLQFLIQYYNGEERAKGNILERFSAQQFPDLHSELNLSSLELGDSALYFCASSVYPPGADTEAFFGQGTRLTVV.

The gene calls are TRBV6-5 and TRBJ1-3, with TRBD1 matching over 7 bases. This CDR3 spans 14 amino acids. Unmatched junction bases numbered 4, after V lost 6 bases and J lost 2 bases. Germline V CDR1 and CDR2: MNHEY, SVGAGI. This CDR3 reads CASRLRGPGNTIYF. CDR3 DNA sequence: TGTGCCAGCAGACTAAGGGGGCCTGGAAACACCATATATTTT.

The rearrangement joins TRBV10-3 to TRBJ1-4; 7 bases line up with TRBD1. This CDR3 is 15 amino acids long. After removal of 0 bases from V and 8 bases from J, the junction contained 6 bases not matched to a gene. Germline CDR1 and CDR2: ENHRY and SYGVKD. CDR3: CAISESGTAREKLFF. CDR3 bases: TGTGCCATCAGTGAGTCGGGGACAGCTAGGGAAAAACTGTTTTTT.

The chain links TRBV29-1 to TRBJ1-4, with TRBD1 matching 9 bases. Germline CDR1 is SQVTM and CDR2 is ANQGSEA. CDR3 length: 12 residues. The DNA for the CDR3 is TGCAGTGGGACAGGGCCTAATGAAAAACTGTTTTTT. This translates into CSGTGPNEKLFF.

As for this clone: Other DNA sequences of this sample code for an identical CDR3. The chain is built from TRBV6-5 and TRBJ2-1, with D possibly being TRBD1 (6 bases). This CDR3 region has 15 residues. Germline V gives CDR1 MNHEY, CDR2 SVGAGI. The V and J ends lost 6 bases and 4 bases respectively, with 16 bases between them. The CDR3 region has the DNA TGTGCCAGCAGGCTCCGGGACACTCCATACAATGAGCAGTTCTTC. Amino acid sequence: CASRLRDTPYNEQFF.

The rearrangement joins TRBV9 to TRBJ2-6, with D unclear. Trimming took 4 bases from V and 2 from J, leaving 7 bases between them. This CDR3 spans 14 amino acids. Germline V CDR1 and CDR2: SGDLS, YYNGEE. The CDR3 DNA reads as TGTGCCAGCAGCCCCTCCCCTGGGGCCAACGTCCTGACTTTC. It translates to CASSPSPGANVLTF.

The V and J genes are TRBV9 and TRBJ2-2; 7 bases match TRBD1. Trimming at V came to 4 bases and at J to 8 bases, leaving 11 bases not matched to a gene. CDR1 is SGDLS, CDR2 YYNGEE, per germline. The CDR3 is 15 amino acids. The CDR3 DNA is TGTGCCAGCAGCCCCGGACAGGCCCCACCAGGGGAGCTGTTTTTT. It specifies CASSPGQAPPGELFF.

The chain uses TRBV13 and TRBJ2-7; TRBD1 matches 8 bases. This CDR3 contains 14 residues. The germline gives CDR1 PRHDT, CDR2 FYEKMQ (reference sequence). V shed 5 bases and J 2 bases; nucleotides not matched to a gene: 5. The CDR3 spells CASSPGTGPYEQYF. The CDR3 bases are TGTGCCAGCAGCCCCGGGACAGGTCCCTACGAGCAGTACTTC.

This chain connects TRBV7-7 to TRBJ2-5, with TRBD1 matching 8 bases. Judging by the DNA end, TRBJ2-7 fits better; the J call may be wrong. The CDR3 is 13 amino acids. Germline V lookup: CDR1 SSHAT, CDR2 FNYEAQ (reference sequence). The DNA for the CDR3 is TGTGCTAGCTCCCCAGGGGGCACCTACGAGCAGTACTTC. This encodes CASSPGGTYEQYF.